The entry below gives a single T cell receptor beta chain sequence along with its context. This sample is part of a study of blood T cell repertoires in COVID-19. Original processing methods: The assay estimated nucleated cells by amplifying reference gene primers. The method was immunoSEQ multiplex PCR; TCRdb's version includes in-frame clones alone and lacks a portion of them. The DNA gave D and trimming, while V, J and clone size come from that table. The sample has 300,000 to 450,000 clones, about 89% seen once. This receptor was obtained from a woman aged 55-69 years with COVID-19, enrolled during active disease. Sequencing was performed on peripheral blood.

The CDR3 loop is CASASGLAVRDTDTQYF. In DNA form, the CDR3 reads TGTGCTAGTGCCTCGGGACTAGCGGTTAGGGACACAGATACGCAGTATTTT. This chain joins TRBV12-5 and TRBJ2-3, with TRBD2 identical over 11 bases. The CDR3 totals 17 residues. The V and J ends lost 7 bases and 2 bases, in that order; junction bases with no gene match: 11. CDR1 is LGHNT, CDR2 FRNRAP, per germline.